This T cell receptor (beta chain) emerged from a study of radiotherapy plus CTLA-4 blockade in lung cancer. Across the study: In less than 20% of patients, objective responses were seen; 25% to 40% had disease control.

In its sample, this clone was seen a few times. The antigen remains undetermined. With ipilimumab providing CTLA-4 blockade, focal radiation was administered to patients who had chemo-refractory metastatic non-small-cell lung cancer. This CDR3 is 13 amino acids long. V lost 5 bases and J lost 13; bases outside the gene matches: 9. In germline, CDR1 is SEHNR, CDR2 FQNEAQ (reference sequence). Whole-study findings and limits: Researchers report tumor-derived TCR clones expanding in blood after radiotherapy plus ipilimumab. Dynamics of early blood T cell clones, together with interferon-beta, were reportedly the best predictors of response.

Profiled with immunoSEQ multiplex PCR; TCRdb holds only in-frame clones, not every one. The table lists 80,000 or so clones, over 70% of them singletons. Material: peripheral blood, obtained from a patient treated with radiotherapy plus ipilimumab. The V gene is TRBV7-9, the J gene TRBJ1-4, with TRBD1 matching over 8 bases. The receptor comes from a human donor with non-small cell lung cancer who had a partial response to radiotherapy plus ipilimumab. Some clones in this sample may be carry-over from other donors' samples. This CDR3 reads CASSDWTGPTLFF. CDR3 sequence (DNA): TGTGCCAGCAGCGACTGGACAGGGCCTACACTGTTTTTT.